Below are 2 T cell receptor beta chains sequenced from a single sample in a study of cytomegalovirus exposure and HLA in healthy donors. PCR amplification relied on 60 Vbeta primers (plus 13 Jbeta primers). Profiled with immunoSEQ multiplex PCR; TCRdb holds only in-frame clones, not every one. The top ten hold about 4.8% of the sample, which has around 150,000 clones, 80% seen once. The material sequenced was PBMCs. The receptors were sampled from a man aged 25-45 years in good health and CMV-seronegative.

The chain recombines TRBV27 with TRBJ1-3; D may be TRBD1 (5 bases). The germline V gene encodes CDR1 MNHEY and CDR2 SMNVEV (reference sequence). The CDR3 is 17 residues long. V shed 6 bases and J shed 4 bases, with 22 bases lying between them. CDR3: CASRPLNPGREGNTIYF. CDR3 DNA: TGTGCCAGCAGACCACTTAATCCAGGGAGGGAAGGAAACACCATATATTTT.

The chain combines TRBV20-1 with TRBJ1-1; TRBD1 might be the D (5 bases). The germline CDR1 and CDR2 sequences are DFQATT and SNEGSKA (reference sequence). The CDR3 spans 11 residues. Between the trimmed V and J ends, which lost 5 bases and 4 bases, there was a span of 8 bases. The CDR3 protein is CSAGGSTEAFF. For the CDR3, the DNA is TGCAGTGCTGGGGGGAGCACTGAAGCTTTCTTT.